The sequence of this TCR beta chain was determined in a study of blood T cell repertoires in COVID-19. CDR3 length equals 16 residues. Germline CDR1 MNHNS, CDR2 SASEGT. V dropped 3 bases and J dropped 5; count of bases not matched to a gene: 10. Method: immunoSEQ multiplex PCR; TCRdb's copy keeps in-frame clones and lacks some. The sample yields 250,000 to 350,000 clones, 84% seen once. Sequencing was carried out using peripheral blood. The V gene is TRBV6-1, the J gene TRBJ2-7; 10 nucleotides line up with TRBD1. The source of this sequence is a human donor with COVID-19, enrolled during active disease. The donor label of this sample is uncertain. CDR3 protein: CASSDPGTGVQNEQYF. The CDR3 DNA reads as TGTGCCAGCAGTGACCCCGGGACAGGGGTTCAAAACGAGCAGTACTTC.